This paragraph covers one TCR beta chain sequence. Its antigen has not been determined. Per-base quality was not reported, and no clone a single base away is much larger than it. This specimen's treatment or condition label, interpreted: allogeneic hematopoietic cell transplantation with graft depleted of TCRalphabeta T cells and CD19 B cells. TCRalphabeta/CD19-depleted allogeneic hematopoietic cell grafts were given to the transplant recipients, all of whom were children. The library was made by PCR. TCRdb names Illumina HiSeq 2500 as the instrument used. TCR library preparation used molecular barcoding, with unique molecular identifiers applied to normalize quantification of the TCRbeta repertoire. TCRdb passed the public sequencing reads through fastp at Q25 and MiXCR, retaining productive beta sequences. Rows matching on CDR3 protein sequence are summarized as one entry with the most common DNA and genes. The sample records tens of thousands of distinct CDR3 sequences, 14% of which are singletons. The top ten constitute less than 35% of the sample.

This specimen belongs to a study of T-cell reconstitution after alpha-beta-depleted transplantation in children listed by TCRdb under 2016. Regarding the complete study: Using TCR repertoire profiling, the study followed T-cell immune reconstitution in a quantitative way in children after TCRalphabeta/CD19-depleted allogeneic hematopoietic cell transplantation. Here is what the overall study found, with its caveats: Over the following months the frequencies of hyperexpanded clones went down, and after one year T-cell counts and TCRbeta diversity were mostly credited to newly produced T cells. The high TCRbeta diversity at day 60 in some patients was ascribed to recipient T cells and intrathymic progenitors that had survived conditioning. The apparently early recovery of alphabetaT-cell counts about two months after transplant reportedly depended on only several hundred rapidly expanded clones that came from non-depleted graft cells.

Per the germline V gene, SGHTA is the CDR1 and FQGNSA is the CDR2. The CDR3 holds 16 amino acids from the cysteine to the phenylalanine. The only DNA kept is the CDR3, 48 bases in frame from the first base. Deletion took 1 base off V and 7 bases off J, with a span of 16 bases between the germline ends. The receptor was derived from a male patient under 10 years old who had a stem cell transplant for acute lymphoblastic leukemia, so the T cells may come from the graft donor. In this chain, TRBV7-2 is recombined with TRBJ2-2; the D gene is possibly TRBD1, with 6 bases matching. The source was PBMCs, mostly from graft donor cells, collected 180 days after TCRalphabeta/CD19-depleted stem cell transplant. This receptor has the CDR3 CASSLEASGEIGELFF. The DNA reads TGTGCCAGCAGCTTAGAGGCTTCAGGGGAAATCGGGGAGCTGTTTTTT. Full variable domain (CDR3 extended with the reference TRBV7-2 and TRBJ2-2 proteins): GAGVSQSPSNKVTEKGKDVELRCDPISGHTALYWYRQSLGQGLEFLIYFQGNSAPDKSGLPSDRFSAERTGGSVSTLTIQRTQQEDSAVYLCASSLEASGEIGELFFGEGSRLTVL.